A single sample gave rise to the 8 T cell receptor beta chains below, sequenced in a study of siplizumab effects on memory and regulatory T cells. Profiled with immunoSEQ multiplex PCR; TCRdb holds only in-frame clones, not every one. The data contain about 120,000 clones, 93% of them singletons. The sequencing input was non-Treg CD4+ T cells sorted from blood. Receptors originate from a human donor in good health.

The chain has TRBV28 and TRBJ2-2; 15 positions match TRBD2. This CDR3 spans 17 amino acids. The V gene end was trimmed by 4 bases and the J gene end by 8 bases; junction bases not matched to a gene: 8. CDR1 and CDR2 (germline): MDHEN, SYDVKM. In DNA, the CDR3 is TGTGCCAGCAGTTCTGACGGACTAGCGGGGGGGCGGGGGGAGCTGTTTTTT. Translation: CASSSDGLAGGRGELFF.

This clone was detected once. V and J are TRBV7-9 and TRBJ1-4; 12 bases agree with TRBD1. The CDR3 extends over 16 amino acids. Germline values: CDR1 SEHNR, CDR2 FQNEAQ (reference sequence). The junction had 8 bases not matched to a gene; V was cut back by 5 bases and J by 7 bases. This CDR3 reads CASSPGQGAIGEKLFF. CDR3 nucleotides: TGTGCCAGCAGCCCGGGACAGGGGGCGATTGGTGAAAAACTGTTTTTT.

The genes are TRBV5-6 and TRBJ2-7; 7 bases align to TRBD1. The CDR3 loop spans 15 amino acids. After removal of 0 bases from V and 4 bases from J, the junction contained 7 bases not matched to a gene. Germline V gives CDR1 SGHDT, CDR2 YYEEEE. The CDR3 bases are TGTGCCAGCAGCTTGGAGGGGCCAGGGGGTTACGAGCAGTACTTC. It codes for CASSLEGPGGYEQYF.

This clone has more than one count but fewer than ten. The gene calls are TRBV27 and TRBJ1-6; 7 bases are shared with TRBD1. From germline, CDR1 is MNHEY and CDR2 SMNVEV (reference sequence). The CDR3 is made up of 14 amino acids. V shed 2 bases and J 7 bases; nucleotides not matched to a gene: 2. CDR3 DNA: TGTGCCAGCAGTTTAGACAGGGTGAATTCACCCCTCCACTTT. Protein: CASSLDRVNSPLHF.

The V and J genes are TRBV2 and TRBJ2-4; 12 bases fit TRBD1. CDR3 length equals 19 residues. Germline V CDR1 and CDR2: SNHLY, FYNNEI. V was clipped by 7 bases and J by 0 bases; unmatched bases: 13. The CDR3 reads CASTAQGQGASIAKNIQYF. In DNA, the CDR3 is TGTGCCAGCACCGCCCAGGGACAGGGGGCGTCTATAGCCAAAAACATTCAGTACTTC.

The genes are TRBV4-3 and TRBJ1-2; 7 positions agree with TRBD1. Trimming took 1 base from V and 2 from J; bases not matched to a gene: 4. The CDR3 spans 15 residues. Germline-derived CDR1 and CDR2 are LGHNA and YSLEER. CDR3 DNA: TGCGCCAGCAGCCAAGGACAGGGACGGAACTATGGCTACACCTTC. Protein sequence: CASSQGQGRNYGYTF.

The V call is TRBV5-1, the J call TRBJ2-7; unclear D gene. Germline-derived CDR1 and CDR2 are SGHRS and YFSETQ. Deletions cut 3 bases from V and 1 base from J, with 5 bases between. The CDR3 consists of 12 residues. Here the CDR3 DNA reads TGCGCCAGCAGCTCACCTTCCTACGAGCAGTACTTC. It codes for CASSSPSYEQYF.

Only one count was recorded for this clone. The gene calls are TRBV29-1 and TRBJ2-3; 10 positions agree with TRBD2. Trimming at V came to 6 bases and at J to 1 base, leaving 19 bases not matched to a gene. CDR3 length equals 19 residues. Germline V lookup: CDR1 SQVTM, CDR2 ANQGSEA. CDR3 sequence reads: CSVGKSEGASGGGTDTQYF. The CDR3 DNA is TGCAGCGTCGGAAAGTCTGAAGGGGCGAGCGGGGGGGGCACAGATACGCAGTATTTT.